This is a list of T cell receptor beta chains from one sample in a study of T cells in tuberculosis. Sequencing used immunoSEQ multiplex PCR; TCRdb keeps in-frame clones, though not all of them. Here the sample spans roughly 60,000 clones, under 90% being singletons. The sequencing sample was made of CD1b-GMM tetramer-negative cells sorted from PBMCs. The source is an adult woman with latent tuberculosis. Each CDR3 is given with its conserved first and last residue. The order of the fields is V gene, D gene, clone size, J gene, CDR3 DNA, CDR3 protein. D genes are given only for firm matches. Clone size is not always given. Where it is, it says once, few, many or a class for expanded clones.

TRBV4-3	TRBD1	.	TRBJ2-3	TGCGCCAGCAGCCAGGCCGACAGGGGTTTAACAGATACGCAGTATTTT	CASSQADRGLTDTQYF
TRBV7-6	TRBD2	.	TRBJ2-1	TGTGCCAGCAGCTTGAGACTAGCGGGCCAATACAATGAGCAGTTCTTC	CASSLRLAGQYNEQFF
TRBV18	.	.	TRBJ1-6	TGTGCCAGCTCACCAGGGGGGACACCCCTCCACTTT	CASSPGGTPLHF
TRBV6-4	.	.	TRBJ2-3	TGTGCCAGCAGTGAAAGACTCGACGGAGACACAGATACGCAGTATTTT	CASSERLDGDTDTQYF
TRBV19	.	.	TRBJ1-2	TGTGCCAGTAGTATACAGGGCGGGGGGTATGGCTACACCTTC	CASSIQGGGYGYTF
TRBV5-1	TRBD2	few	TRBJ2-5	TGCGCCAGCAGCTGGACTAGCGGGGGGGAAGAGACCCAGTACTTC	CASSWTSGGEETQYF
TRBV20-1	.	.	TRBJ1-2	TGCAGTGCTCCTGGGGGGTTAGGCTACACCTTC	CSAPGGLGYTF
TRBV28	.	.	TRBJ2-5	TGTGCCAGCAGTTGGGGGGGGCGAGAGACCCAGTACTTC	CASSWGGRETQYF
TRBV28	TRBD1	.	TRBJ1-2	TGTGCCAGCAGTCCGAGAGGGGGCCCCCGGGATGGCTACACCTTC	CASSPRGGPRDGYTF
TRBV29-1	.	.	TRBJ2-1	TGCAGCGTCCAAGGGCGGGATTTCTACAATGAGCAGTTCTTC	CSVQGRDFYNEQFF
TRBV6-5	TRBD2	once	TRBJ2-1	TGTGCCACACTAGCGGCCTACAATGAGCAGTTCTTC	CATLAAYNEQFF
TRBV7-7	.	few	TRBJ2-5	TGTGCCAGCAGCTTAGGCTCGGCGGGGGAGACCCAGTACTTC	CASSLGSAGETQYF
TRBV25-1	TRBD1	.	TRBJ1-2	TGTGCCAGCAGTGCTGGACAGGGGATCTATGGCTACACCTTC	CASSAGQGIYGYTF
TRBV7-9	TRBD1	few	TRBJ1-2	TGTGCCAGCACCACCGGGACAGGGTATGGCTACACCTTC	CASTTGTGYGYTF
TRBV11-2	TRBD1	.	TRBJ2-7	TGTGCCAGCAGCTTAGGGGGAATAGGGACAGGGGACTACGAGCAGTACTTC	CASSLGGIGTGDYEQYF
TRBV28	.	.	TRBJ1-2	TGTGCCAGCAGTTCACCCCGACTCTCCGGCTACACCTTC	CASSSPRLSGYTF
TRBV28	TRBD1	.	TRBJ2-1	TGTGCCAGCAGTTCGGCCGGGACAGGGGGGAAAAATGAGCAGTTCTTC	CASSSAGTGGKNEQFF
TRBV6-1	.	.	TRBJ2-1	TGTGCCAGTGACAGTGGGACCTACAATGAGCAGTTCTTC	CASDSGTYNEQFF
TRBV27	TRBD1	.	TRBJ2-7	TGTGCCAGCAGTACCTCCTCCGGGACAGGCGGCAACGAGCAGTACTTC	CASSTSSGTGGNEQYF
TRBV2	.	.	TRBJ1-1	TGTGCCAGCAGTCGCAGGGGCGCGAACACTGAAGCTTTCTTT	CASSRRGANTEAFF
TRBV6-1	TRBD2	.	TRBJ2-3	TGTGCCAGCAGTGAAGCAGGGCAGGGAGGGGCAGATACGCAGTATTTT	CASSEAGQGGADTQYF
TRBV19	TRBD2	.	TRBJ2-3	TGTGCCAGTAGTACCACTAGCGGGGGGTGGGCAGATACGCAGTATTTT	CASSTTSGGWADTQYF
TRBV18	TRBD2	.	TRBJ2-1	TGTGCCAGCTCACCTATGGCGGGAGCGTACTCCTACAATGAGCAGTTCTTC	CASSPMAGAYSYNEQFF
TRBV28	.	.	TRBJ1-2	TGTGCCAGCAGTTTATCCGGTGTTCGGGAGGGCTACACCTTC	CASSLSGVREGYTF
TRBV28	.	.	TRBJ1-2	TGTGCCAGCTCGACAGTCGTTGGTGGCTACACCTTC	CASSTVVGGYTF
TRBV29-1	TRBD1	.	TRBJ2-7	TGCAGCGTTGGAGATTCGGGGAGACAGGGGACGGACGAGCAGTACTTC	CSVGDSGRQGTDEQYF
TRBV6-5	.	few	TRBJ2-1	TGTGCCAGCAGACGGGAGTGGGACAATGAGCAGTTCTTC	CASRREWDNEQFF
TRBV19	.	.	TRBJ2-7	TGTGCCAGTAGTATAGACAGTTTCTACGAGCAGTACTTC	CASSIDSFYEQYF
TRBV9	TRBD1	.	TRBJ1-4	TGTGCCAGCAGCCCAGGGGGAACGATGGTGACTAATGAAAAACTGTTTTTT	CASSPGGTMVTNEKLFF
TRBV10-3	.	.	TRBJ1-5	TGTGCCATCAGTGAGTCTGGAGGGTTTGATCAGCCCCAGCATTTT	CAISESGGFDQPQHF
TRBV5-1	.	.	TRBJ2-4	TGCGCCAGCAGCTTCTCTGCAGGGTCTAACATTCAGTACTTC	CASSFSAGSNIQYF
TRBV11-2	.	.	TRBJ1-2	TGTGCCAGCAGCTTAGGGACAGCTCATAACTATGGCTACACCTTC	CASSLGTAHNYGYTF
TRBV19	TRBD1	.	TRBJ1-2	TGTGCCAGTACCCCCGGGACAGGGTACAACTATGGCTACACCTTC	CASTPGTGYNYGYTF
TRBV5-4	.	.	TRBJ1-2	TGTGCCAGCAGCGTACGGGGTGGAGGCTACACCTTC	CASSVRGGGYTF
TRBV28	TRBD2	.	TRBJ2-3	TGTGCCAGCAGTTTCTCGCTCTATCGGACTAGCGGGGGGGCCACAGATACGCAGTATTTT	CASSFSLYRTSGGATDTQYF
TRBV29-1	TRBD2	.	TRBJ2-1	TGCAGCGTTGACTCTCTAGCGGGAGCTCGGAGCTGGGATGAGCAGTTCTTC	CSVDSLAGARSWDEQFF
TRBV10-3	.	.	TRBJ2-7	TGTGCCATCAGTGTCCCCGGAACTAGAGCCGAGCAGTACTTC	CAISVPGTRAEQYF
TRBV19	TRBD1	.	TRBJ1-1	TGTGCCAGTAGTACCGGACAGGTCATGAACACTGAAGCTTTCTTT	CASSTGQVMNTEAFF
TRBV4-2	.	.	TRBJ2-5	TGTGCCAGCAGCCAAGGGCCGGGGGCGGGGGAGCAGTACTTC	CASSQGPGAGEQYF
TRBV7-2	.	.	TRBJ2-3	TGTGCCAGCAGCCCCTCCACAGATACGCAGTATTTT	CASSPSTDTQYF
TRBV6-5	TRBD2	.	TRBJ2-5	TGTGCCAGCAGTTACTCAGGTGGGAGGGTAGAGCAGTACTTC	CASSYSGGRVEQYF
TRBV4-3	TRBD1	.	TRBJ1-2	TGCGCCAGCAGCCAAGATTACGGGACAGGGGTCTACACCTTC	CASSQDYGTGVYTF
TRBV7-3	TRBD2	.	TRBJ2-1	TGTGCCAGCAGCTTAAGCCCGACTAGCGGAACCGCGTTCTTC	CASSLSPTSGTAFF
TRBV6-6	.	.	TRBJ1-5	TGTGCCAGCAATACAGGGACCAATCAGCCCCAGCATTTT	CASNTGTNQPQHF
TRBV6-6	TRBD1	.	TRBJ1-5	TGTGCCAGCAGGGGGACAGGGGGCGTGGGAAATCAGCCCCAGCATTTT	CASRGTGGVGNQPQHF
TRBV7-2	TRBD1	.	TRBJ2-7	TGTGCCAGCAGCTTAGGGGACAGGGGATACGAGCAGTACTTC	CASSLGDRGYEQYF
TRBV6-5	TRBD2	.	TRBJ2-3	TGTGCCAGCAGTCGGGAGGCCACAGATACGCAGTATTTT	CASSREATDTQYF
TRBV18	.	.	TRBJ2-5	TGTGCCAGCTCACCATTGGGCAGGGTCCTCCAAGAGACCCAGTACTTC	CASSPLGRVLQETQYF
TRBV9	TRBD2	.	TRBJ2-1	TGTGCCAGCAGCCCCCGCGGGACTACCGAAAATGAGCAGTTCTTC	CASSPRGTTENEQFF
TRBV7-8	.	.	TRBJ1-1	TGTGCCAGCAGCCCCTACGGGGGGTCCGCTATGAACACTGAAGCTTTCTTT	CASSPYGGSAMNTEAFF
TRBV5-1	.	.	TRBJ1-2	TGCGCCAGCAGCTTGGTGGCAGACTATGGCTACACCTTC	CASSLVADYGYTF
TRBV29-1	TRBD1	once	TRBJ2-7	TGCAGCGTAGACAGGGGACACGAGCAGTACTTC	CSVDRGHEQYF
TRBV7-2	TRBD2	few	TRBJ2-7	TGTGCCAGCAGCTTATCCCCTAGCGGATACGAGCAGTACTTC	CASSLSPSGYEQYF
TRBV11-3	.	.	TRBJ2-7	TGTGCCAGCAGCTCCGGGACTTCTTACGAGCAGTACTTC	CASSSGTSYEQYF
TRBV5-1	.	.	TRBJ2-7	TGCGCCAGCACCTTAACAGCGAGCGGAAAGTCCTACGAGCAGTACTTC	CASTLTASGKSYEQYF